The rows below give T cell receptor beta chains drawn from one sample of a study of cytomegalovirus exposure and HLA in healthy donors. Libraries were prepared by immunoSEQ multiplex PCR; TCRdb keeps only in-frame clonotypes and omits some of them. This table holds around 190,000 clones, 60% to 80% found once. Sequenced material: PBMCs. The source of these receptors is a woman aged 25 to 39 in good health and CMV-seronegative. Both conserved end residues are part of each CDR3. Fields, in order: clone size, J gene, D gene, V gene, CDR3 DNA, CDR3 protein. D genes are given only for firm matches. Clone size appears in some rows only: once, few, many, or a class for an expanded clone.

clone_size: NA
j_call: TRBJ2-2
d_call: TRBD1
v_call: TRBV6-5
cdr3_nt: TGTGCCAGCAGTCGCGAGACAGGGGCCGGGGAGCTGTTTTTT
cdr3_aa: CASSRETGAGELFF

clone_size: NA
j_call: TRBJ2-7
d_call: TRBD2
v_call: TRBV7-6
cdr3_nt: TGTGCCAGCAGCCCAACTAGCGCACCCTTCTACGAGCAGTACTTC
cdr3_aa: CASSPTSAPFYEQYF

clone_size: NA
j_call: TRBJ2-3
d_call: NA
v_call: TRBV10-3
cdr3_nt: TGTGCCATCAGTGCTTCTACTAGCACAGATACGCAGTATTTT
cdr3_aa: CAISASTSTDTQYF

clone_size: NA
j_call: TRBJ1-1
d_call: NA
v_call: TRBV9
cdr3_nt: TGTGCCAGCAGCTCCCCTCCACCGCGCCGGGCTGAAGCTTTCTTT
cdr3_aa: CASSSPPPRRAEAFF

clone_size: NA
j_call: TRBJ1-1
d_call: TRBD1
v_call: TRBV4-1
cdr3_nt: TGCGCCAGCAGCCAGGGAGACAGGGTGAACACTGAAGCTTTCTTT
cdr3_aa: CASSQGDRVNTEAFF

clone_size: NA
j_call: TRBJ2-7
d_call: NA
v_call: TRBV5-6
cdr3_nt: TGTGCCAGCAGCACTGAACCGGGAAGCTCCTACGAGCAGTACTTC
cdr3_aa: CASSTEPGSSYEQYF

clone_size: few
j_call: TRBJ1-2
d_call: NA
v_call: TRBV4-2
cdr3_nt: TGTGCCAGCAGCCAAGATTCCGACCGTCAGGGAACGGGCTACACCTTC
cdr3_aa: CASSQDSDRQGTGYTF

clone_size: NA
j_call: TRBJ1-6
d_call: NA
v_call: TRBV7-8
cdr3_nt: TGTGCCAGCAGCTTAATCCCTTCGTATTCACCCCTCCACTTT
cdr3_aa: CASSLIPSYSPLHF

clone_size: NA
j_call: TRBJ1-5
d_call: NA
v_call: TRBV6-5
cdr3_nt: TGTGCCAGCAGTGAAACCGGTAATCAGCCCCAGCATTTT
cdr3_aa: CASSETGNQPQHF

clone_size: NA
j_call: TRBJ1-5
d_call: NA
v_call: TRBV19
cdr3_nt: TGTGCCAGTACTGGAGGGTATAGCAATCAGCCCCAGCATTTT
cdr3_aa: CASTGGYSNQPQHF

clone_size: few
j_call: TRBJ2-7
d_call: NA
v_call: TRBV6-6
cdr3_nt: TGTGCCAGCAGCTGGACAGTCGCCTACGAGCAGTACTTC
cdr3_aa: CASSWTVAYEQYF

clone_size: few
j_call: TRBJ1-6
d_call: NA
v_call: TRBV14
cdr3_nt: TGTGCCAGCAGCCAAGAGCGGCACGACCGGTCCCTCCACTTT
cdr3_aa: CASSQERHDRSLHF

clone_size: NA
j_call: TRBJ1-5
d_call: TRBD1
v_call: TRBV2
cdr3_nt: TGTGCCAGCAGGAAAAACAGGGGTCAGCCCCAGCATTTT
cdr3_aa: CASRKNRGQPQHF

clone_size: NA
j_call: TRBJ2-1
d_call: TRBD1
v_call: TRBV30
cdr3_nt: TGTGCCTTCCAAAGGGGACAGAATTACAATGAGCAGCTCTTC
cdr3_aa: CAFQRGQNYNEQLF

clone_size: few
j_call: TRBJ1-1
d_call: TRBD1
v_call: TRBV5-1
cdr3_nt: TGCGCCAGCAGCTTGACAGGGGGCACTGAAGCTTTCTTT
cdr3_aa: CASSLTGGTEAFF

clone_size: NA
j_call: TRBJ2-7
d_call: NA
v_call: TRBV4-1
cdr3_nt: TGCGCCAGCAGCCGGTTAGGGGGCGAGCAGTACTTC
cdr3_aa: CASSRLGGEQYF

clone_size: NA
j_call: TRBJ2-2
d_call: NA
v_call: TRBV4-1
cdr3_nt: TGCGCCAGCAGCCGGCAGGGAGGCACCGGGGAGCTGTTTTTT
cdr3_aa: CASSRQGGTGELFF

clone_size: NA
j_call: TRBJ1-2
d_call: NA
v_call: TRBV7-9
cdr3_nt: TGTGCCAGCAGCTTAATTGGGCTAATCTATGGCTACACCTTC
cdr3_aa: CASSLIGLIYGYTF

clone_size: NA
j_call: TRBJ2-3
d_call: TRBD2
v_call: TRBV5-1
cdr3_nt: TGCGCCAGCAGCTTGGAGCTAGCGGATAGCACAGATACGCAGTATTTT
cdr3_aa: CASSLELADSTDTQYF

clone_size: NA
j_call: TRBJ1-2
d_call: NA
v_call: TRBV28
cdr3_nt: TGTGCCAGCAGTTTCGTGTCGGGGGGAAACTATGGCTACACCTTC
cdr3_aa: CASSFVSGGNYGYTF

clone_size: NA
j_call: TRBJ1-1
d_call: NA
v_call: TRBV9
cdr3_nt: TGTGCCAGCAGCGTTGCAGGGGTCGGCACTGAAGCTTTCTTT
cdr3_aa: CASSVAGVGTEAFF

clone_size: NA
j_call: TRBJ2-7
d_call: TRBD1
v_call: TRBV7-9
cdr3_nt: TGTGCCAGCAGCACCCCCTGGCCCGGGACAGGGAACTCCTACGAGCAGTACTTC
cdr3_aa: CASSTPWPGTGNSYEQYF

clone_size: NA
j_call: TRBJ1-1
d_call: NA
v_call: TRBV5-1
cdr3_nt: TGCGCCAGCAGCCTCGAGGGGGATCGAAGAGTGGGCGAAGCTTTCTTT
cdr3_aa: CASSLEGDRRVGEAFF

clone_size: NA
j_call: TRBJ2-3
d_call: TRBD2
v_call: TRBV7-2
cdr3_nt: TGTGCCAGCAGCTTAGCTAGGAGTCTAGCGGTCACGCACGGTACGCAGTATTTT
cdr3_aa: CASSLARSLAVTHGTQYF

clone_size: NA
j_call: TRBJ1-4
d_call: NA
v_call: TRBV30
cdr3_nt: TGTGCCTGGGGAAATATTGATGGGCCCCCGCTTAATGAAAAACTGTTTTTT
cdr3_aa: CAWGNIDGPPLNEKLFF

clone_size: NA
j_call: TRBJ1-1
d_call: NA
v_call: TRBV28
cdr3_nt: TGTGCCAGCCGTTCCCCCGGGGGGAGGACTGAAGCTTTCTTT
cdr3_aa: CASRSPGGRTEAFF

clone_size: NA
j_call: TRBJ2-2
d_call: TRBD1
v_call: TRBV6-1
cdr3_nt: TGTGCCAGCAGTTGGGACAGTGTGGAGTCCGGGGAGCTGTTTTTT
cdr3_aa: CASSWDSVESGELFF

clone_size: NA
j_call: TRBJ2-7
d_call: NA
v_call: TRBV13
cdr3_nt: TGTGCCAGCAGCTTAGGCGGAGCCTCTTTGCGCGAGCAGTACTTC
cdr3_aa: CASSLGGASLREQYF

clone_size: NA
j_call: TRBJ1-4
d_call: NA
v_call: TRBV11-2
cdr3_nt: TGTGCCAGCAGCAACCCGTGGGCCCCAATTAAACTGTTTTTT
cdr3_aa: CASSNPWAPIKLFF

clone_size: NA
j_call: TRBJ2-1
d_call: TRBD2
v_call: TRBV9
cdr3_nt: TGTGCCAGCGGAAACCGGGACTACAACAATGAGCAGTTCTTC
cdr3_aa: CASGNRDYNNEQFF

clone_size: NA
j_call: TRBJ1-2
d_call: TRBD1
v_call: TRBV2
cdr3_nt: TGTGCCAGCAGTGCCTCCGGGACAGGATATGGCTACACCTTC
cdr3_aa: CASSASGTGYGYTF